The clone carrying this T cell receptor beta chain appeared once. Sample time point: blood 4 weeks post-SBRT, at nephrectomy. Treatment given: 15 Gy SBRT to primary tumor, nephrectomy 4 weeks later. This sample was included in a study of radiation and T cells in renal cell carcinoma. CDR1 and CDR2 (germline): SEHNR, FQNEAQ (reference sequence). This CDR3 is 12 amino acids long. V was clipped by 4 bases and J by 4 bases, with 7 bases between them. Clones were sequenced by immunoSEQ multiplex PCR, and TCRdb holds only the in-frame ones, with some missing. The data show approximately 83,000 clones, with around four fifths seen just once and approximately 8.6% held by the top ten.

This chain uses TRBV7-9 with TRBJ1-2, with D uncertain. The input for sequencing was blood, taken from a patient whose treatment included radiotherapy and nephrectomy. The clonotype comes from a man aged 45 to 65 with renal cell carcinoma. The CDR3 loop is CASSSPGYGYTF. The DNA of the CDR3 is TGTGCCAGCAGCTCGCCCGGCTATGGCTACACCTTC.